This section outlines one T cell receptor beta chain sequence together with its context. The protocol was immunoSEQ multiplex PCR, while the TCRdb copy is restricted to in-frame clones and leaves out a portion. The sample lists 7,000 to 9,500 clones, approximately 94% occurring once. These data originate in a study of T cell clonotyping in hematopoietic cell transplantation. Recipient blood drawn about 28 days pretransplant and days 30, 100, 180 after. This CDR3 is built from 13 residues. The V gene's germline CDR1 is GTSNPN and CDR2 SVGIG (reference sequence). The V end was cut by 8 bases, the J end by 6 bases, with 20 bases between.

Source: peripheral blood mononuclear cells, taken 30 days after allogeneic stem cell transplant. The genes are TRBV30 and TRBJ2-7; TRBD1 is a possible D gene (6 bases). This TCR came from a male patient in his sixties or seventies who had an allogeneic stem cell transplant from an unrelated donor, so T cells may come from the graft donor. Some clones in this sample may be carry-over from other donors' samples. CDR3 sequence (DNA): TGTGCCCTCCGCCGACTACAGGGATTCGAGCAGTACTTC. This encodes CALRRLQGFEQYF. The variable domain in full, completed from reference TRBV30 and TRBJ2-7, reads SQTIHQWPATLVQPVGSPLSLECTVEGTSNPNLYWYRQAAGRGLQLLFYSVGIGQISSEVPQNLSASRPQDRQFILSSKKLLLSDSGFYLCALRRLQGFEQYFGPGTRLTVT.